This entry features one TCR beta chain sequence. This entry comes from a study of cytomegalovirus exposure and HLA in healthy donors. This PCR relied on a set of 60 Vbeta primers and 13 Jbeta primers. Using immunoSEQ multiplex PCR, the repertoire was profiled, and TCRdb retains in-frame clones only, with some absent. Seen here are about 180,000 clones, around 82% observed once, and the top ten hold approximately 5.1%. CDR1 is SGHRS and CDR2 is YFSETQ in the germline V gene. Unmatched junction bases numbered 8, after V lost 0 bases and J lost 3 bases. The CDR3 extends over 16 amino acids. The sample comprised PBMCs. This receptor was taken from a man aged 35-49 years in good health and CMV-seronegative. J is TRBJ2-7 and V is TRBV5-1, with TRBD1 identical over 8 bases. CDR3 nucleotide sequence: TGCGCCAGCAGCTTGGCCCATGGGACAGGAGACTACGAGCAGTACTTC. Translation gives CASSLAHGTGDYEQYF.